The source of this T cell receptor (beta chain) is a study of cytomegalovirus exposure and HLA in healthy donors. Study at large: Counted in an early data release were about 85 million unique TCRs from HLA-typed donors. The study placed around 80% of its approximately 380 genotyped donors in the Caucasian-associated ancestry cluster. Notes on the study in general: In presence/absence analyses, roughly uniform sequencing depth across donors was assumed.

The donors (healthy individuals) were bone marrow donors. CDR3 length: 15 amino acids. The germline CDR1 and CDR2 sequences are MNHNS and SASEGT. Trimming at V came to 5 bases and at J to 4 bases, leaving 8 bases not matched to a gene. The PCR ran on 60 Vbeta and 13 Jbeta primers. This table comes from immunoSEQ multiplex PCR, and its TCRdb copy is limited to in-frame clones, with some not included. The sample has around 300,000 clones; just over 70% are singletons. This clone appeared a few times. Its antigen is not known. The origin of this receptor is a female donor in good health and CMV-seronegative. The V call is TRBV6-1, the J call TRBJ1-3, with TRBD1 matching over 7 bases. Sequencing input: PBMCs. In nucleotides, the CDR3 is TGTGCCAGCAGTCTGGACAGGTCGTACGGAAACACCATATATTTT. This encodes CASSLDRSYGNTIYF.